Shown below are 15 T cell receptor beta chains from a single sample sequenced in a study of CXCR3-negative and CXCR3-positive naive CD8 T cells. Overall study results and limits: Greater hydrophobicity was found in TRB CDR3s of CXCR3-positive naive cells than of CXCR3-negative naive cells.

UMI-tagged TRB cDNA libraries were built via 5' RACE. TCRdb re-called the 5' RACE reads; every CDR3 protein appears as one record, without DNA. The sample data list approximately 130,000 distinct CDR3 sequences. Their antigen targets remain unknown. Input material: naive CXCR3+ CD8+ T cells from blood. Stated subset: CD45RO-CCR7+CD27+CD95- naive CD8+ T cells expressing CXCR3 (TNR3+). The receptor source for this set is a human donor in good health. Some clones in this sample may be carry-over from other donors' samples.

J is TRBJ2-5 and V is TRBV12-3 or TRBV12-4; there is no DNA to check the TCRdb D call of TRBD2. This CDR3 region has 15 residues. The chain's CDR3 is CASSVSSGAQETQYF.

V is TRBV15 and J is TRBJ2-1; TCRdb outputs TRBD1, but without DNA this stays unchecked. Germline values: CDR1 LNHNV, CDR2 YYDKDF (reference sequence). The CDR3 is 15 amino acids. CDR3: CATSRGQGSHNEQFF.

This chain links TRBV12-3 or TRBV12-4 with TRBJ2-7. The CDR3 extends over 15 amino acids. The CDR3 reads CASSLARGISYEQYF.

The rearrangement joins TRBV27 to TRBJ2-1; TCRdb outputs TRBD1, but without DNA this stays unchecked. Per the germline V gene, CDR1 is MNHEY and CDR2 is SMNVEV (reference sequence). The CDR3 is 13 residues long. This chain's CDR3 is CATRGAGDNEQFF.

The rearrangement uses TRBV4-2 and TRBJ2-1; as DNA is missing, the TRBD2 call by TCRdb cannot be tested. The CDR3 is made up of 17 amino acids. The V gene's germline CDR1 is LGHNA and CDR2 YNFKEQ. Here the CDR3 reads CASSQAQTREAYNEQFF.

CDR3: CATSRGVDSSYEQYF. The chain uses TRBV15 and TRBJ2-7; TCRdb selects TRBD2, and the lack of DNA leaves this call unchecked. The V gene's germline CDR1 is LNHNV and CDR2 YYDKDF (reference sequence). CDR3 length: 15 residues.

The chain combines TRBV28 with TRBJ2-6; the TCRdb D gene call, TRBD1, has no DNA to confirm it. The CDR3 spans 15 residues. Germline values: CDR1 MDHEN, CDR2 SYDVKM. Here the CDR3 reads CASSPGRAGANVLTF.

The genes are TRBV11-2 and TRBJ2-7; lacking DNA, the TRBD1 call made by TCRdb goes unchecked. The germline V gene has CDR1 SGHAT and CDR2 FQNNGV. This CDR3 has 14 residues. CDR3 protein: CASSLGTGTDEQYF.

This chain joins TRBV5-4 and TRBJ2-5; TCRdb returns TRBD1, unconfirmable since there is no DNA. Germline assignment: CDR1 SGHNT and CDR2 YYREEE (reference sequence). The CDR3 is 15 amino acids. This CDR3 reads CASTQTGTGEETQYF.

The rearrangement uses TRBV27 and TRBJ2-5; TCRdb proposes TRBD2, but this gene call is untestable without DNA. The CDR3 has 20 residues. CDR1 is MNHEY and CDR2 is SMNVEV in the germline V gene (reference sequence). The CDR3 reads CASSLSGSSSGRTARETQYF.

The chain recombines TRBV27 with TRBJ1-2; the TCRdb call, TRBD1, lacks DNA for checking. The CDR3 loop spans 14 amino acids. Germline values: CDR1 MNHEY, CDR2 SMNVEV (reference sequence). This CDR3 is CASAPSTGNDGYTF.

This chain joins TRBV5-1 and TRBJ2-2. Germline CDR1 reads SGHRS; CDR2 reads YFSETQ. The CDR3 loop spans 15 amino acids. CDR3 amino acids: CASSSGLALGGELFF.

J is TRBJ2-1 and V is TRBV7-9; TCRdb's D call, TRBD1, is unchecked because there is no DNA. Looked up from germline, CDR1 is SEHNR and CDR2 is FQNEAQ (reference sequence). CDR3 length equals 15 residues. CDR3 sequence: CASSRTGAEYNEQFF.

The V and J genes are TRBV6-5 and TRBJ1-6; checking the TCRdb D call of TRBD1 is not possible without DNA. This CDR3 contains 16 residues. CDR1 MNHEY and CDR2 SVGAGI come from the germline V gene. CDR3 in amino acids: CASSSVGQGADSPLHF.

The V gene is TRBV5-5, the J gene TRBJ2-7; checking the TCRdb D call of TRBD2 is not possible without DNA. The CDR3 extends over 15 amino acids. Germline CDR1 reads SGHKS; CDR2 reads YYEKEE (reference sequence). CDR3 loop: CASSPGFPSGPEQYF.